This entry is about one T cell receptor beta chain. The target of this receptor is not known. Base-call qualities are not available, and no considerably larger clone is one nucleotide away. The sample is drawn from a study of CD4 T cells in lung cancer (dated by TCRdb to between 2018 and 2021). In terms of the full investigation: To find responses to candidate mutation-encoded neoepitopes, the study screened blood T cells from NSCLC patients and isolated neoantigen-specific CD4+ T-cell clones and TCRs. The patients who underwent resection had lung adenocarcinoma or squamous cell carcinoma, were aged 60 to 69 when blood was donated, and were mostly former smokers. TCRB deep sequencing tracked the frequency of neoantigen-specific clonotypes in tumor resections, non-adjacent lung and cultured T-cell products. Treatments received by the patients before blood donation included platinum chemotherapy, and some patients received nivolumab or pembrolizumab. Tumor and non-adjacent lung tissue were obtained from a handful of patients undergoing curative-intent resections for stage I-III non-small cell lung cancer.

V is trimmed back by 3 bases and J by 7 bases, and the junction contains 9 bases that no gene match accounts for. The CDR3 goes from the cysteine to the phenylalanine over 15 residues. Of all the DNA, just the CDR3 is kept, 45 bases in frame from base 1. The germline V gene (reference sequence) provides CDR1 GTSNPN and CDR2 SVGIG. To prepare the library, the immunoSEQ multiplex PCR assay was applied. Qiagen DNeasy or QIAamp micro DNA kits were used to isolate DNA, and the Adaptive Biotechnology human TCRB sequencing kit was used to sequence TCRB. TCRB libraries were sequenced on an Illumina MiSeq. As for the original processing: TCRB sequence data were analyzed using the kit provider's software, and tumor enrichment of clonotype templates was assessed with Fisher's exact test. Held by TCRdb, this immuneACCESS table contains in-frame sequences only and omits some clones. Under half of the omission traces to an unresolved V gene where checked; the cause of the rest is unknown. That table supplies the V and J calls and clone size; D and trimming were determined from the DNA. The sample table shows a few thousand clones, and 70% to 85% are seen once. Roughly 15% of the sample rests with the top ten.

Overall study outcomes, separate from this receptor: Some blood-derived responses might be explained by in vitro priming of naive T cells or cross-reactivity rather than by memory responses to the cancer.

The chain links TRBV30 with TRBJ1-4, and 9 junction bases match TRBD1. What was sequenced was lung tumor tissue. The TCR originated in a man aged 60 to 69 with non-small cell lung cancer. The sequenced DNA: TGTGCCTGGAGCCTACAGGGGGCGTCGGGTGAAAAACTGTTTTTT. It encodes CAWSLQGASGEKLFF.